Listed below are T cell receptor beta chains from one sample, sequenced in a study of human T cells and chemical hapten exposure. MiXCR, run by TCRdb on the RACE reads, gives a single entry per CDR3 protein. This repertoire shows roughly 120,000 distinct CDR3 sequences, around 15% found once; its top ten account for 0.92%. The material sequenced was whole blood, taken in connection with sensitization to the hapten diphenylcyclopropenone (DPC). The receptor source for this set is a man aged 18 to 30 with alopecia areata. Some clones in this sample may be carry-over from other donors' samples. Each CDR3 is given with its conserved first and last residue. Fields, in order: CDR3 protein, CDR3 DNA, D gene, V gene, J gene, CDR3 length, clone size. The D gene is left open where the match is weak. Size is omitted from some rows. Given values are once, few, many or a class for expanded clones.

CASSYSIGLYNEQFF	TGTGCCAGCAGTTACTCGATTGGGTTATACAATGAGCAGTTCTTC	.	TRBV6-2/TRBV6-3	TRBJ2-1	15	few
CASSRDRDSYEQYF	TGTGCCAGCAGCCGGGACAGGGACTCCTACGAGCAGTACTTC	TRBD1	TRBV2	TRBJ2-7	14	.
CASSQVSGASSYEQYF	TGCGCCAGCAGCCAAGTCTCGGGCGCGAGTTCCTACGAGCAGTACTTC	.	TRBV4-1	TRBJ2-7	16	few
CASSNLLAVSYNEQFF	TGTGCCAGCAGCAACCTGCTAGCGGTCTCCTACAATGAGCAGTTCTTC	TRBD2	TRBV4-2	TRBJ2-1	16	once
CASSFRGTHSTDTQYF	TGTGCCAGCAGCTTTAGGGGAACGCATAGCACAGATACGCAGTATTTT	.	TRBV11-2	TRBJ2-3	16	few
CASSYSEGKEEKLFF	TGTGCCAGCAGTTACTCGGAAGGGAAAGAGGAAAAACTGTTTTTT	.	TRBV6-2/TRBV6-3	TRBJ1-4	15	.
CASSDTSGGADTQYF	TGTGCCAGCAGTGACACTAGCGGGGGGGCCGATACGCAGTATTTT	TRBD2	TRBV6-4	TRBJ2-3	15	few
CASQQITGDRIRYGYTF	TGTGCCAGTCAACAAATAACGGGGGACAGGATCCGCTATGGCTACACCTTC	TRBD1	TRBV28	TRBJ1-2	17	few
CSARGVSYEQYF	TGCAGTGCTAGGGGAGTCTCCTACGAGCAGTACTTC	.	TRBV20-1	TRBJ2-7	12	few
CASSFMTSSETQYF	TGTGCCAGCAGCTTCATGACTAGTTCCGAGACCCAGTACTTC	.	TRBV5-4	TRBJ2-5	14	few
CSVEGRGANTGELFF	TGCAGCGTTGAAGGGAGGGGCGCGAACACCGGGGAGCTGTTTTTT	.	TRBV29-1	TRBJ2-2	15	.
CASSPMTESNQPQHF	TGTGCCAGCAGTCCGATGACAGAAAGCAATCAGCCCCAGCATTTT	.	TRBV12-3/TRBV12-4	TRBJ1-5	15	.
CASSPQGVSTDTQYF	TGTGCCAGCTCACCACAGGGGGTGAGCACAGATACGCAGTATTTT	.	TRBV18	TRBJ2-3	15	many
CASSLAGLGYEQYF	TGTGCCAGCAGTTTAGCGGGACTTGGATACGAGCAGTACTTC	.	TRBV12-3/TRBV12-4	TRBJ2-7	14	many
CSVGTGGTEAFF	TGCAGCGTTGGGACAGGGGGCACTGAAGCTTTCTTT	TRBD1	TRBV29-1	TRBJ1-1	12	.
CASSLQGPRRNTGELFF	TGTGCCAGCAGTTTACAGGGACCGAGAAGAAACACCGGGGAGCTGTTTTTT	.	TRBV12-3/TRBV12-4	TRBJ2-2	17	.
CASSSSGGMGELFF	TGTGCCAGCAGCTCCTCAGGGGGCATGGGGGAGCTGTTTTTT	TRBD1	TRBV7-2	TRBJ2-2	14	many
CASSLAEAFF	TGTGCCAGCAGTCTGGCTGAAGCTTTCTTT	.	TRBV6-1	TRBJ1-1	10	few
CASSLWRGRDTEAFF	TGTGCCAGCAGTTTATGGAGGGGGCGAGACACTGAAGCTTTCTTT	TRBD1	TRBV28	TRBJ1-1	15	.
CASSFRPILSGANVLTF	TGTGCCAGCAGTTTCCGGCCGATACTCTCTGGGGCCAACGTCCTGACTTTC	.	TRBV12-3/TRBV12-4	TRBJ2-6	17	few
CAISESGQEFTDTQYF	TGTGCCATCAGTGAGTCGGGACAGGAGTTCACAGATACGCAGTATTTT	TRBD1	TRBV10-3	TRBJ2-3	16	few
CASSFGSGAEQYF	TGCGCCAGCAGCTTCGGGTCCGGGGCCGAGCAGTACTTC	.	TRBV5-1	TRBJ2-7	13	.
CSARGGLLHYGYTF	TGCAGTGCTAGGGGGGGACTGCTCCACTATGGCTACACCTTC	.	TRBV20-1	TRBJ1-2	14	few
CASSEYGEETQYF	TGTGCCAGCAGTGAATACGGTGAGGAGACCCAGTACTTC	.	TRBV25-1	TRBJ2-5	13	.
CSARDRLAGGADTQYF	TGCAGTGCTAGAGATCGCCTAGCGGGGGGAGCAGATACGCAGTATTTT	TRBD2	TRBV20-1	TRBJ2-3	16	many
CASRPSISAYKTDTQYF	TGTGCCAGCAGGCCGTCTATAAGCGCCTACAAAACAGATACGCAGTATTTT	.	TRBV6-5	TRBJ2-3	17	.
CASSQAQGAVGEKLFF	TGTGCCAGCAGCCAAGCGCAGGGGGCAGTTGGTGAAAAACTGTTTTTT	TRBD1	TRBV4-2	TRBJ1-4	16	many
CSAREEAGLAKNIQYF	TGCAGTGCTAGAGAGGAAGCGGGGCTAGCCAAAAACATTCAGTACTTC	TRBD2	TRBV20-1	TRBJ2-4	16	few
CASSVARDTEAFF	TGTGCCAGCAGTGTCGCGCGGGACACTGAAGCTTTCTTT	.	TRBV6-4	TRBJ1-1	13	few
CASSFTGLGDQPQHF	TGCGCCAGCAGCTTCACAGGGCTTGGAGATCAGCCCCAGCATTTT	.	TRBV5-1	TRBJ1-5	15	.
CASSLTNTEAFF	TGTGCCAGCAGTCTTACGAACACTGAAGCTTTCTTT	.	TRBV12-3/TRBV12-4	TRBJ1-1	12	.
CASSPGRGNSNYGYTF	TGTGCCAGCTCACCAGGCAGGGGGAATTCTAACTATGGCTACACCTTC	TRBD1	TRBV18	TRBJ1-2	16	few
CASSLQAGEIDTQYF	TGTGCCAGCAGCTTACAAGCGGGGGAGATAGATACGCAGTATTTT	TRBD2	TRBV7-2	TRBJ2-3	15	.
CASSTGQHTEAFF	TGTGCCAGCTCAACGGGACAGCACACTGAAGCTTTCTTT	TRBD1	TRBV18	TRBJ1-1	13	few